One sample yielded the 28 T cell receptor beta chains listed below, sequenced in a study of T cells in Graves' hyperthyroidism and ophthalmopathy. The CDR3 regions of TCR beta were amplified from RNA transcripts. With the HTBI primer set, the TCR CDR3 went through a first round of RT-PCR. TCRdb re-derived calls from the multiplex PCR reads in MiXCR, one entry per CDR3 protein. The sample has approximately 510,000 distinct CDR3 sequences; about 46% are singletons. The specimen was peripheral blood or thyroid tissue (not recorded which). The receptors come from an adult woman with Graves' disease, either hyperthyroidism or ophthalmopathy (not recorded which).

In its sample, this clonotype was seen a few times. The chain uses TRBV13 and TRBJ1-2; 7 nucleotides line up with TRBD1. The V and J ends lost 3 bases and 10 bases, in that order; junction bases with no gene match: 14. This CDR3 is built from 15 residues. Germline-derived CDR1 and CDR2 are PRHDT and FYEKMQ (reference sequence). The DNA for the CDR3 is TGTGCCAGCAGCTTCTCGACAGGGCTGTGGGCGGCCTACACCTTC. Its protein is CASSFSTGLWAAYTF.

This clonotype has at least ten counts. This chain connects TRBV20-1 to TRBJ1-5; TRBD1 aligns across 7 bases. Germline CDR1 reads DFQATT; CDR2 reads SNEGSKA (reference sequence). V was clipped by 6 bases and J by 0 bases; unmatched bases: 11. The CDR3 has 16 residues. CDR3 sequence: CSASRTGLYSNQPQHF. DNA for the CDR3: TGCAGTGCAAGCCGGACAGGACTCTATAGCAATCAGCCCCAGCATTTT.

The CDR3 DNA reads TGTGCCAGTGGAAAACAGACAGGGGCGCAGCCCCAGCATTTT. Translating gives CASGKQTGAQPQHF. The chain recombines TRBV2 with TRBJ1-5; 8 positions match TRBD1. The germline CDR1 and CDR2 sequences are SNHLY and FYNNEI. V shed 9 bases and J 7 bases; nucleotides not matched to a gene: 11. The CDR3 is 14 residues long.

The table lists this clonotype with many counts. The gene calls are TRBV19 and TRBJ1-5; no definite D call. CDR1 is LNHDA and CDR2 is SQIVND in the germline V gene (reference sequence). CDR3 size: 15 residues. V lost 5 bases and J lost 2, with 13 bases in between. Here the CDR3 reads CASSSGNRGNQPQHF. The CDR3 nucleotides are TGTGCCAGTAGTTCGGGCAACCGAGGCAATCAGCCCCAGCATTTT.

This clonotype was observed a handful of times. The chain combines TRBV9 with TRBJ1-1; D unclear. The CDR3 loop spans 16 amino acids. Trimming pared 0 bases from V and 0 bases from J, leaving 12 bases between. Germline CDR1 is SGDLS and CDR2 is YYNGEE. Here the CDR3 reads CASSVAARAMNTEAFF. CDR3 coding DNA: TGTGCCAGCAGCGTAGCAGCGAGGGCCATGAACACTGAAGCTTTCTTT.

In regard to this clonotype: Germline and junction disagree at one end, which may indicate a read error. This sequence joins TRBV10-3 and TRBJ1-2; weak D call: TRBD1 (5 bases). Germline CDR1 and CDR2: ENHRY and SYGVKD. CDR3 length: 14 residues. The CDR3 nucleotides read TGTGCCAGCAGTCCCCGACTCAGGGACTATGGCTACACCTTC. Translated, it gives CASSPRLRDYGYTF.

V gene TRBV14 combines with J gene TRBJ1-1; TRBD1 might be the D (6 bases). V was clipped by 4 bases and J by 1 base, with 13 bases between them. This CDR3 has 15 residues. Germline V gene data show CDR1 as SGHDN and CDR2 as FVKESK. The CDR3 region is CASSLPGHQNTEAFF. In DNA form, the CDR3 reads TGTGCCAGCAGCCTTCCGGGACACCAGAACACTGAAGCTTTCTTT.

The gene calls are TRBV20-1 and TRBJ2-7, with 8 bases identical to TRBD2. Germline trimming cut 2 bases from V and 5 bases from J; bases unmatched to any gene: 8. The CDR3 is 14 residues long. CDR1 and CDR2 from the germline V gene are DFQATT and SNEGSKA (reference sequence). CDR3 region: CSARSGSHGDEQYF. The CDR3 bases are TGCAGTGCTAGAAGCGGGAGTCACGGGGACGAGCAGTACTTC.

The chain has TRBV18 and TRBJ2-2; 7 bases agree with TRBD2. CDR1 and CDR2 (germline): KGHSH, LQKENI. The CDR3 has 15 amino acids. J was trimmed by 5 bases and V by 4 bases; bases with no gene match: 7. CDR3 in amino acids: CASSRAERGTGELFF. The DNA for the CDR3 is TGTGCCAGCTCACGCGCGGAGCGGGGTACCGGGGAGCTGTTTTTT.

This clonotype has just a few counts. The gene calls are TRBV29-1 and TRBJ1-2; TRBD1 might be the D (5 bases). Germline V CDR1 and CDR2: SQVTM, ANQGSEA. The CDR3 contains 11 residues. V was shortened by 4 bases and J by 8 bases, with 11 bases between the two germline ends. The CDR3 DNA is TGCAGCGTTGGCGGGGGAATGGGCTACACCTTC. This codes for CSVGGGMGYTF.

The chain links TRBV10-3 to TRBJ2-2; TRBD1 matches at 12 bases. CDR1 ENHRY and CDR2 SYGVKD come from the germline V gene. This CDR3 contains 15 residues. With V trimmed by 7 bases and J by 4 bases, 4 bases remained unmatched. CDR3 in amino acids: CAIMGQGASTGELFF. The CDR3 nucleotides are TGTGCCATCATGGGACAGGGGGCTTCCACCGGGGAGCTGTTTTTT.

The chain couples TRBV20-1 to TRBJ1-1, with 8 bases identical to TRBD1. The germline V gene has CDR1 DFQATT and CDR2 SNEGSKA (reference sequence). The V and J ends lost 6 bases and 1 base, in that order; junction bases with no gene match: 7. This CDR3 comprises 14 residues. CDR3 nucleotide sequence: TGCAGTGCCAAGACAGGGGTTGGGAACACTGAAGCTTTCTTT. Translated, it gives CSAKTGVGNTEAFF.

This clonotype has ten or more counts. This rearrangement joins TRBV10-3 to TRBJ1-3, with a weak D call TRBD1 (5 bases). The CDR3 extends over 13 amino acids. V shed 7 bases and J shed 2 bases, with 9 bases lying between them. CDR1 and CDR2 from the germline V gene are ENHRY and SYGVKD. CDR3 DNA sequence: TGTGCCATCACACCGACAGCTGGAAACACCATATATTTT. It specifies CAITPTAGNTIYF.

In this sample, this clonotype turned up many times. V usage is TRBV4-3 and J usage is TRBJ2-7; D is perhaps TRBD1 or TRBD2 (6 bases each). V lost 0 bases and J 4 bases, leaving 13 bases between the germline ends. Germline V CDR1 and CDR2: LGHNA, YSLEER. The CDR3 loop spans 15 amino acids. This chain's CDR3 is CASSQDYGGGYEQYF. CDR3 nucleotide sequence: TGCGCCAGCAGCCAAGATTACGGGGGCGGATACGAGCAGTACTTC.

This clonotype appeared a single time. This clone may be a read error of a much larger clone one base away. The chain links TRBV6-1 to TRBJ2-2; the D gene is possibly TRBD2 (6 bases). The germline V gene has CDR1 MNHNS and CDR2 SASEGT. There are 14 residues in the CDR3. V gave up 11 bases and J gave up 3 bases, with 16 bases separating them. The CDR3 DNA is TGTGCCGGCCTTATCGGGAGCGACACCGGGGAGCTGTTTTTT. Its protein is CAGLIGSDTGELFF.

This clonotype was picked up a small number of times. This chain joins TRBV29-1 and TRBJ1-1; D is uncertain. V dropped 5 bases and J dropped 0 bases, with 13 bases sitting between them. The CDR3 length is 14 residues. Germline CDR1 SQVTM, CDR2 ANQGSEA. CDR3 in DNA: TGCAGCGTTTCGGCAGATTCACTGAACACTGAAGCTTTCTTT. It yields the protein CSVSADSLNTEAFF.

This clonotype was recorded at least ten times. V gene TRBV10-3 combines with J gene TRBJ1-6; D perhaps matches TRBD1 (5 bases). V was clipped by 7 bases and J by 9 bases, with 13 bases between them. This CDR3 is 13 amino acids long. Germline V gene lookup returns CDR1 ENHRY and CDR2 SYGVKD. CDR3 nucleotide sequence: TGTGCCATCAACCCAGGGCAAGGTTCACCCCTCCACTTT. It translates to CAINPGQGSPLHF.

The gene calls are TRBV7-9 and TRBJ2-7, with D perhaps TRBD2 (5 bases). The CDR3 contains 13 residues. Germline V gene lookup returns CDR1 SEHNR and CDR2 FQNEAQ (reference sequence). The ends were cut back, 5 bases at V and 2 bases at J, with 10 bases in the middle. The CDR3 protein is CASSQGRPYEQYF. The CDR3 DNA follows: TGTGCCAGCAGCCAAGGGAGACCCTACGAGCAGTACTTC.

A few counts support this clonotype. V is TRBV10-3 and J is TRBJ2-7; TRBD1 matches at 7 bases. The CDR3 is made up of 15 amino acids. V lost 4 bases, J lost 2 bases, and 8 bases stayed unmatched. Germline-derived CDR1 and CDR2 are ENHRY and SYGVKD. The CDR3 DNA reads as TGTGCCATCAGTGGCGTTGGGACAGAGCCCTACGAGCAGTACTTC. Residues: CAISGVGTEPYEQYF.

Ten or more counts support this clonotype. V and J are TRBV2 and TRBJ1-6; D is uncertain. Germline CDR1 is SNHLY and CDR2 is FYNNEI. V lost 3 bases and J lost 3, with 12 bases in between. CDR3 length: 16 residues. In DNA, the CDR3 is TGTGCCAGCAGTGACGACAACAACGGCTATAATTCACCCCTCCACTTT. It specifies CASSDDNNGYNSPLHF.

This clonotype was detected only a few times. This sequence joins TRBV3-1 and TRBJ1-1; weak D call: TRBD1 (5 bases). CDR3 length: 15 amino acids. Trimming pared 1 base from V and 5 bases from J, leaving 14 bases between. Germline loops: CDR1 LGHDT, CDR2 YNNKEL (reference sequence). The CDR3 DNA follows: TGTGCCAGCAGCCAAGGAACGGGGCGGAGGACTGAAGCTTTCTTT. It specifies CASSQGTGRRTEAFF.

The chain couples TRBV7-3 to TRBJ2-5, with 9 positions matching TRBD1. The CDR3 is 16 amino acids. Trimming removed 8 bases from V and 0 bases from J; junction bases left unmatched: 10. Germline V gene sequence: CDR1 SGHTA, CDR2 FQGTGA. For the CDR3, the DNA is TGTGCCAGCCGACCTAATACAGGGGGCAACCAAGAGACCCAGTACTTC. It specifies CASRPNTGGNQETQYF.

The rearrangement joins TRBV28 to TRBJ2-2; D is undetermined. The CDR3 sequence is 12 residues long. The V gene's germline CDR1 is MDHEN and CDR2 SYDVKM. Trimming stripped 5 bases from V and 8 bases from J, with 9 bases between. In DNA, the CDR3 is TGTGCCAGCAGTCCGGCGACAGGGGAGCTGTTTTTT. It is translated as CASSPATGELFF. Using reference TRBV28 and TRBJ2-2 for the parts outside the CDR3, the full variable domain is DVKVTQSSRYLVKRTGEKVFLECVQDMDHENMFWYRQDPGLGLRLIYFSYDVKMKEKGDIPEGYSVSREKKERFSLILESASTNQTSMYLCASSPATGELFFGEGSRLTVL.

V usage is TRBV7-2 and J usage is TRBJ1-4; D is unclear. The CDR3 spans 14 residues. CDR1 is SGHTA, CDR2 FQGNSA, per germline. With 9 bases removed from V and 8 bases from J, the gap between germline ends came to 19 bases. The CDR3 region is CASSTRLVWEKLFF. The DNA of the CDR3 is TGTGCCAGTAGCACCCGTTTAGTATGGGAAAAACTGTTTTTT.

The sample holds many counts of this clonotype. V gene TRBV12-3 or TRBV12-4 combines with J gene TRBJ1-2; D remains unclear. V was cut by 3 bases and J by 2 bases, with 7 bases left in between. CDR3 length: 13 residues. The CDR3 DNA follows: TGTGCCAGCAGTTTCAACAGAAACTATGGCTACACCTTC. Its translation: CASSFNRNYGYTF.

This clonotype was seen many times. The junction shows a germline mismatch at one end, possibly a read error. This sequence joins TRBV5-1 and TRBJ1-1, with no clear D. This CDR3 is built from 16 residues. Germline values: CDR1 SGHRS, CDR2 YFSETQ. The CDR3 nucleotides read TGCGCCAGCCGCTTGGAACGGCAGCGACGGAACACTGAAGCTTTCTTT. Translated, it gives CASRLERQRRNTEAFF.

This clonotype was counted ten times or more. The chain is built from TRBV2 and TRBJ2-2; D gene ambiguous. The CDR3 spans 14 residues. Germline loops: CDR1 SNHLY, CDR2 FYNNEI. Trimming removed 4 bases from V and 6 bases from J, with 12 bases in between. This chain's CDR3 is CASSGLVLAGELFF. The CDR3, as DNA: TGTGCCAGCAGTGGCCTAGTATTGGCCGGGGAGCTGTTTTTT.

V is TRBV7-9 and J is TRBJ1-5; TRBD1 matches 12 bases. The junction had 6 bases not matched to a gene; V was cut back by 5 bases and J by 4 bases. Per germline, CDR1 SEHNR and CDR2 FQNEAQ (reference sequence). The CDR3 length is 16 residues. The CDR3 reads CASSHRDRGRNQPQHF. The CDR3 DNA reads TGTGCCAGCAGCCACCGGGACAGGGGGCGAAATCAGCCCCAGCATTTT.